A single sample is the source of the 25 T cell receptor beta chains below, sequenced in a study of T-cell reconstitution after alpha-beta-depleted transplantation in children. Unique molecular identifiers were used to barcode this TCRbeta library. Each CDR3 protein is one row after TCRdb ran MiXCR on the PCR reads. There are 800,000 to 1,000,000 distinct CDR3 sequences in the sample; 25% to 30% occur only once, and about 28% lies in the top ten. The sample here was PBMCs, mostly from graft donor cells, taken 360 days after TCRalphabeta/CD19-depleted stem cell transplant. These receptor sequences come from a boy less than two years old who had a stem cell transplant for SCID, so the T cells may come from the graft donor.

In nucleotides, the CDR3 is TGCAGTGCTAGAGGCCCAGGGTGGGGCTCGGATACGCAGTATTTT. It codes for CSARGPGWGSDTQYF. The J gene is TRBJ2-3, the V gene TRBV20-1, with D perhaps matching TRBD1 (5 bases). Germline CDR1 reads DFQATT; CDR2 reads SNEGSKA (reference sequence). This CDR3 spans 15 amino acids. Trimming pared 1 base from V and 6 bases from J, leaving 17 bases between.

This clonotype was observed a few times. The chain combines TRBV7-9 with TRBJ2-3; D ambiguous. Germline CDR1 is SEHNR and CDR2 is FQNEAQ (reference sequence). The CDR3 has 12 residues. Trimming took off 5 bases at V and 7 bases at J, with 10 bases between the two ends. Written as DNA, the CDR3 is TGTGCCAGCAGCCCCGGCCCTAATACGCAGTATTTT. Translation: CASSPGPNTQYF.

This clonotype was recorded a few times. The chain recombines TRBV4-2 with TRBJ2-1, with 12 bases identical to TRBD2. J gave up 2 bases and V 2 bases, and 10 bases lay outside the gene matches. CDR3 length: 19 residues. Germline V gene lookup returns CDR1 LGHNA and CDR2 YNFKEQ. The CDR3 is CASSQKATSGGGTYNEQFF. The CDR3 DNA reads as TGTGCCAGCAGCCAAAAAGCGACTAGCGGGGGCGGGACCTACAATGAGCAGTTCTTC.

V and J are TRBV9 and TRBJ2-1; 7 bases fit TRBD2. CDR3 length equals 14 residues. Germline values: CDR1 SGDLS, CDR2 YYNGEE. Losses at the gene ends were 4 bases for V and 8 bases for J; bases not matched to a gene: 9. DNA of the CDR3: TGTGCCAGCAGCCCGAACGGACTAGGGTATGAGCAGTTCTTC. Its translation is CASSPNGLGYEQFF.

V is TRBV3-1 and J is TRBJ2-2; no clear D. The ends were cut back, 10 bases at V and 4 bases at J, with 16 bases in the middle. CDR3 size: 14 residues. Germline V CDR1 and CDR2: LGHDT, YNNKEL (reference sequence). In DNA, the CDR3 is TGTGCCACCTCCAGGCATAGCCTCACCGGGGAGCTGTTTTTT. This codes for CATSRHSLTGELFF.

This clonotype has a count of ten or more. This rearrangement joins TRBV24-1 to TRBJ2-2; tentatively, D is TRBD1 or TRBD2 (5 bases each). Trimming pared 1 base from V and 6 bases from J, leaving 8 bases between. This CDR3 region has 14 residues. Germline values: CDR1 KGHDR, CDR2 SFDVKD. In DNA form, the CDR3 reads TGTGCCACCAGTGATTTTGGGGACCCCGGGGAGCTGTTTTTT. It yields the protein CATSDFGDPGELFF.

V is TRBV29-1 and J is TRBJ1-1; D gene uncertain. V lost 1 base to trimming and J lost 8 bases, with 8 bases between them. The V gene's germline CDR1 is SQVTM and CDR2 ANQGSEA. The CDR3 has 11 amino acids. CDR3 sequence: CSVEGVKEAFF. The CDR3 nucleotides are TGCAGCGTTGAAGGGGTTAAGGAAGCTTTCTTT.

The genes are TRBV20-1 and TRBJ2-5; 7 nucleotides align to TRBD2. V was clipped by 1 base and J by 7 bases; unmatched bases: 12. The CDR3 totals 15 residues. Germline V gene lookup returns CDR1 DFQATT and CDR2 SNEGSKA (reference sequence). CDR3 DNA: TGCAGTGCTAGAGGGCGGGACTACACCCCACCGACCCAGTACTTC. This codes for CSARGRDYTPPTQYF.

This rearrangement joins TRBV20-1 to TRBJ2-2, with D hard to call. The V end was cut by 0 bases, the J end by 1 base, with 6 bases between. The CDR3 spans 14 residues. Germline V gene sequence: CDR1 DFQATT, CDR2 SNEGSKA (reference sequence). The CDR3 DNA follows: TGCAGTGCTAGAGAGCCAGGGAACACCGGGGAGCTGTTTTTT. Encoded protein: CSAREPGNTGELFF.

V usage is TRBV12-3 or TRBV12-4 and J usage is TRBJ2-5, with 12 bases aligning to TRBD1. The CDR3 is made up of 15 amino acids. Trimming took 3 bases from V and 4 from J; bases not matched to a gene: 3. This CDR3 is CASSLGTGGLETQYF. The CDR3 DNA is TGTGCCAGCAGTTTGGGGACAGGGGGCTTAGAGACCCAGTACTTC.

J is TRBJ1-1 and V is TRBV12-3 or TRBV12-4; 10 bases match TRBD1. The CDR3 has 15 residues. Trimming removed 7 bases from V and 1 base from J; junction bases left unmatched: 6. Here the CDR3 DNA reads TGTGCCAGCAAAGGGACAGGGGAGGGGAACACTGAAGCTTTCTTT. It codes for CASKGTGEGNTEAFF.

The genes are TRBV29-1 and TRBJ2-5; possibly TRBD1 for D (5 bases). The V end lost 1 base, the J end lost 1 base, and 7 bases lay between the germline ends. The CDR3 is 13 residues long. CDR1 is SQVTM, CDR2 ANQGSEA, per germline. CDR3 nucleotides: TGCAGCGTTGAAGGACAGACCCAAGAGACCCAGTACTTC. Residues: CSVEGQTQETQYF.

This clonotype was counted only a few times. This chain uses TRBV7-6 with TRBJ2-7; the D is unclear. CDR3 length equals 13 residues. Trimming left V 1 base short and J 5 bases short, with 9 bases between. Germline CDR1 is SGHVS and CDR2 is FNYEAQ. Here the CDR3 DNA reads TGTGCCAGCAGCTTAGGCAGGAGAGACGAGCAGTACTTC. As protein: CASSLGRRDEQYF.

This chain joins TRBV20-1 and TRBJ2-3; 12 nucleotides agree with TRBD2. The CDR3 has 16 amino acids. The junction had 9 bases not matched to a gene; V was cut back by 3 bases and J by 5 bases. The germline V gene has CDR1 DFQATT and CDR2 SNEGSKA (reference sequence). The DNA for the CDR3 is TGCAGTGCTAGCCCTCTAGCGGGGGGGCCTAGAGATACGCAGTATTTT. Translated: CSASPLAGGPRDTQYF.

A few counts support this clonotype. This chain uses TRBV12-1 with TRBJ2-7; TRBD1 reflects the table's D call only, with no check against the DNA. TRBV12-1 has pseudogene status. The CDR3 is made up of 15 amino acids. Here the CDR3 DNA reads TGTGCCAGCAGCTTTGTGGGGACAAGGCTCTACGAGCAGTACTTC. This codes for CASSFVGTRLYEQYF.

V is TRBV9 and J is TRBJ2-1; 11 bases map to TRBD1. This CDR3 has 16 residues. V dropped 7 bases and J dropped 6; count of bases not matched to a gene: 12. Germline values: CDR1 SGDLS, CDR2 YYNGEE. CDR3 sequence (DNA): TGTGCCAGCGCCGGTTCTTCCGGGACAGGGGGCAATGAGCAGTTCTTC. Translation: CASAGSSGTGGNEQFF.

The rearrangement uses TRBV4-3 and TRBJ2-2, with a weak D call TRBD2 (5 bases). The CDR3 contains 15 residues. Looked up from germline, CDR1 is LGHNA and CDR2 is YSLEER. The V gene lost 3 bases and the J gene lost 4 bases, with 12 bases spanning the gap. CDR3 protein: CASSQGVRATGELFF. The CDR3 nucleotides are TGCGCCAGCAGCCAGGGAGTTCGTGCCACCGGGGAGCTGTTTTTT.

This clonotype was detected a few times. The chain employs TRBV15 and TRBJ2-7; a weak D match, TRBD1 (6 bases). From germline, CDR1 is LNHNV and CDR2 YYDKDF (reference sequence). Trimming stripped 0 bases from V and 6 bases from J, with 12 bases between. The CDR3 totals 14 residues. CDR3 loop: CATSRDRGFGEQYF. Here the CDR3 DNA reads TGTGCCACCAGCAGAGACAGGGGCTTTGGCGAGCAGTACTTC. Full variable domain (outside the CDR3, taken from reference TRBV15 and TRBJ2-7): DAMVIQNPRYQVTQFGKPVTLSCSQTLNHNVMYWYQQKSSQAPKLLFHYYDKDFNNEADTPDNFQSRRPNTSFCFLDIRSPGLGDTAMYLCATSRDRGFGEQYFGPGTRLTVT.

The sample holds many counts of this clonotype. This chain joins TRBV29-1 and TRBJ1-2; D remains unclear. The CDR3 is 12 residues long. Germline CDR1 reads SQVTM; CDR2 reads ANQGSEA. The V end was cut by 2 bases, the J end by 0 bases, with 4 bases between. The CDR3 spells CSVEKANYGYTF. The CDR3 bases are TGCAGCGTTGAAAAAGCTAACTATGGCTACACCTTC.

The J gene is TRBJ2-7, the V gene TRBV29-1; TRBD1 agrees at 7 bases. J lost 3 bases, V lost 8 bases, and 10 bases had no gene match. The CDR3 runs to 13 residues. Germline V lookup: CDR1 SQVTM, CDR2 ANQGSEA. CDR3 loop: CSTSRDSSYEQYF. CDR3 nucleotide sequence: TGCAGCACGTCCCGGGACAGCAGCTACGAGCAGTACTTC.

A few counts support this clonotype. The genes are TRBV7-2 and TRBJ2-1; perhaps D is TRBD1 or TRBD2 (5 bases each). This CDR3 has 15 residues. The germline gives CDR1 SGHTA, CDR2 FQGNSA. Trimming removed 8 bases at V and 2 bases at J, with 16 bases between. In DNA form, the CDR3 reads TGTGCCAGCTACTCCCCGGGGCTACCCTACAATGAGCAGTTCTTC. It encodes CASYSPGLPYNEQFF. Combining the CDR3 with reference TRBV7-2 and TRBJ2-1 gives the whole variable domain GAGVSQSPSNKVTEKGKDVELRCDPISGHTALYWYRQSLGQGLEFLIYFQGNSAPDKSGLPSDRFSAERTGGSVSTLTIQRTQQEDSAVYLCASYSPGLPYNEQFFGPGTRLTVL.

This rearrangement joins TRBV3-1 to TRBJ2-7; the match to TRBD1 covers 9 bases. CDR1 is LGHDT, CDR2 YNNKEL, per germline (reference sequence). The CDR3 spans 16 residues. V was pared by 4 bases and J by 5 bases, with 12 bases of the junction left unmatched. The CDR3 loop is CASSRGTGSELDEQYF. CDR3 in DNA: TGTGCCAGCAGCCGGGGGACAGGGTCCGAGCTGGACGAGCAGTACTTC.

This chain links TRBV4-3 with TRBJ2-2, with D perhaps matching TRBD1 (6 bases). Trimming left V 0 bases short and J 0 bases short, with 14 bases between. Germline-derived CDR1 and CDR2 are LGHNA and YSLEER. The CDR3 covers 18 residues. The CDR3 loop is CASSQEGGGGANTGELFF. Written as DNA, the CDR3 is TGCGCCAGCAGCCAAGAAGGGGGTGGGGGAGCGAACACCGGGGAGCTGTTTTTT.

The chain is built from TRBV12-3 or TRBV12-4 and TRBJ2-7; D call uncertain. Trimming cost V 3 bases and J 7 bases, with 19 bases left between them. This CDR3 is built from 15 residues. This CDR3 reads CASSLSPPLVLEQYF. CDR3 nucleotide sequence: TGTGCCAGCAGTTTGAGCCCCCCCCTAGTGTTGGAGCAGTACTTC.

The chain has TRBV20-1 and TRBJ1-2; 7 bases fit TRBD1. From germline, CDR1 is DFQATT and CDR2 SNEGSKA (reference sequence). The CDR3 contains 15 residues. The trim removed 5 bases at V and 1 base at J, leaving 10 bases unmatched. Written as DNA, the CDR3 is TGCAGTGCTCCCTCATCGACAGGGTATAACTATGGCTACACCTTC. It yields the protein CSAPSSTGYNYGYTF.